This entry lists 22 T cell receptor beta chains sequenced from one sample in a study of CD4 T cell repertoires in COVID-19. Assay used: immunoSEQ multiplex PCR; TCRdb lists only in-frame clones, some missing. The data show 20,000 to 25,000 clones, with over 75% seen just once and roughly 0.59% held by the top ten. No culture step preceded sequencing of the ex vivo isolated memory T cells. Source: central memory CD4+ T cells from blood, taken before the COVID-19 pandemic. These receptors originate from a human donor who had COVID-19.

The J gene is TRBJ1-2, the V gene TRBV28, with D possibly being TRBD1 (6 bases). CDR3 length equals 15 residues. Germline-derived CDR1 and CDR2 are MDHEN and SYDVKM. Trimming left V 1 base short and J 7 bases short, with 16 bases between. The CDR3 sequence is CASSLLRKRGGGYTF. Here the CDR3 DNA reads TGTGCCAGCAGTTTATTAAGAAAAAGAGGGGGTGGCTACACCTTC.

The genes are TRBV5-1 and TRBJ2-4; tentative D call: TRBD1 (6 bases). This CDR3 is 14 amino acids long. The ends were cut back, 7 bases at V and 9 bases at J, with 20 bases in the middle. The germline V gene has CDR1 SGHRS and CDR2 YFSETQ. The CDR3 sequence is CASGLQGSGSIQYF. In DNA, the CDR3 is TGCGCCAGCGGGCTTCAGGGGTCCGGAAGCATTCAGTACTTC.

The chain carries TRBV11-2 and TRBJ2-7; 9 nucleotides align to TRBD1. The CDR3 contains 15 residues. CDR1 is SGHAT, CDR2 FQNNGV, per germline. Germline trimming cut 6 bases from V and 1 base from J; bases unmatched to any gene: 7. The CDR3 DNA reads TGTGCCAGCAGATCCCCGGGACAGGGTTCCTACGAGCAGTACTTC. The encoded protein is CASRSPGQGSYEQYF.

The chain combines TRBV7-2 with TRBJ2-2, with 7 bases matching TRBD2. This CDR3 spans 14 amino acids. Germline CDR1 SGHTA, CDR2 FQGNSA. The ends lost 3 bases at V and 6 bases at J; junction bases unmatched: 4. The CDR3 is CASSFWGGAGELFF. The CDR3 DNA reads TGTGCCAGCAGCTTTTGGGGGGGTGCCGGGGAGCTGTTTTTT.

This chain joins TRBV19 and TRBJ2-1, with 8 bases identical to TRBD2. The junction had 5 bases not matched to a gene; V was cut back by 2 bases and J by 5 bases. CDR1 and CDR2 from the germline V gene are LNHDA and SQIVND (reference sequence). This CDR3 contains 15 residues. The CDR3 coding sequence is TGTGCCAGTAGTATACGGCGGGGGGCCAACAATGAGCAGTTCTTC. It translates to CASSIRRGANNEQFF.

This clone was seen a handful of times. The genes are TRBV27 and TRBJ2-1; 8 bases match TRBD2. V gave up 4 bases and J gave up 0 bases; unmatched junction bases: 2. The germline gives CDR1 MNHEY, CDR2 SMNVEV (reference sequence). The length of the CDR3 is 15 residues. The CDR3 DNA follows: TGTGCCAGCAGTTCAAGCGGGAGCTCCTACAATGAGCAGTTCTTC. Its translation is CASSSSGSSYNEQFF.

This clone is a singleton in its sample. This chain uses TRBV30 with TRBJ2-5; tentative D call: TRBD2 (6 bases). Germline V gene sequence: CDR1 GTSNPN, CDR2 SVGIG (reference sequence). Trimming left V 8 bases short and J 5 bases short, with 15 bases between. CDR3 length equals 12 residues. CDR3 DNA sequence: TGTGCCCGCGACGGCGGGACGGAGACCCAGTACTTC. As protein: CARDGGTETQYF.

The chain combines TRBV5-6 with TRBJ2-3, with D possibly being TRBD1 (6 bases). V shed 4 bases and J shed 2 bases, with 8 bases lying between them. Germline values: CDR1 SGHDT, CDR2 YYEEEE. This CDR3 spans 13 amino acids. CDR3 residues: CASSRTATDTQYF. The CDR3 bases are TGTGCCAGCAGCAGGACAGCCACAGATACGCAGTATTTT. The whole variable domain, filled in from reference TRBV5-6 and TRBJ2-3, reads DAGVTQSPTHLIKTRGQQVTLRCSPKSGHDTVSWYQQALGQGPQFIFQYYEEEERQRGNFPDRFSGHQFPNYSSELNVNALLLGDSALYLCASSRTATDTQYFGPGTRLTVL.

The chain links TRBV27 to TRBJ2-1; D not certain. The germline V gene encodes CDR1 MNHEY and CDR2 SMNVEV (reference sequence). The V end was cut by 6 bases, the J end by 9 bases, with 15 bases between. The CDR3 consists of 13 residues. CDR3 in DNA: TGTGCCAGCAGCCCATCAGGTGGAATTGAGCAGTTCTTC. It codes for CASSPSGGIEQFF.

The sample holds a few counts of this clone. The gene calls are TRBV29-1 and TRBJ2-5; 7 positions agree with TRBD1. V lost 6 bases and J lost 4; bases outside the gene matches: 2. The CDR3 is made up of 11 amino acids. Germline values: CDR1 SQVTM, CDR2 ANQGSEA. CDR3 DNA: TGCAGCGTGCGACAGGGAGAGACCCAGTACTTC. The encoded protein is CSVRQGETQYF.

This clone was recorded once. The chain carries TRBV10-2 and TRBJ2-2; tentatively, D is TRBD2 (6 bases). CDR1 and CDR2 from the germline V gene are WSHSY and SAAADI. V was pared by 5 bases and J by 4 bases, with 11 bases between. The CDR3 spans 14 residues. The CDR3 DNA reads as TGCGCCAGCAGTCTACCCGGGGGCACCGGGGAGCTGTTTTTT. Its protein product is CASSLPGGTGELFF.

The V gene is TRBV2, the J gene TRBJ2-7; D is unclear. The CDR3 length is 16 residues. Trimming pared 6 bases from V and 2 bases from J, leaving 20 bases between. Germline V gene lookup returns CDR1 SNHLY and CDR2 FYNNEI. In DNA, the CDR3 is TGTGCCAGCAGACTTAATCGGGTTCCCCCTCCCTACGAGCAGTACTTC. It is translated as CASRLNRVPPPYEQYF.

This CDR3 is CASSQSEGRTYYEQYF. CDR3 bases: TGTGCCAGCAGCCAGTCGGAGGGACGTACATACTACGAGCAGTACTTC. The J gene is TRBJ2-7, the V gene TRBV7-9, with a possible D match to TRBD2 (6 bases). The CDR3 extends over 16 amino acids. The V end was cut by 5 bases, the J end by 3 bases, with 20 bases between. The germline V gene encodes CDR1 SEHNR and CDR2 FQNEAQ (reference sequence).

The gene calls are TRBV6-5 and TRBJ1-1; tentative D call: TRBD1 (5 bases). Germline loops: CDR1 MNHEY, CDR2 SVGAGI. With 5 bases removed from V and 6 bases from J, the gap between germline ends came to 16 bases. CDR3 size: 14 residues. The DNA of the CDR3 is TGTGCCAGCAGTCCCCTCGTTGGGGGGGCTGAAGCTTTCTTT. Translation gives CASSPLVGGAEAFF.

The J gene is TRBJ1-2, the V gene TRBV11-2, with D perhaps matching TRBD1 (5 bases). Trimming removed 5 bases from V and 4 bases from J, with 11 bases in between. Germline lookup yields CDR1 SGHAT and CDR2 FQNNGV. The CDR3 has 13 residues. The CDR3 is CASSATAGYGYTF. As DNA, the CDR3 is TGTGCCAGCAGCGCGACAGCGGGCTATGGCTACACCTTC.

This chain connects TRBV5-1 to TRBJ2-7; 8 nucleotides match TRBD1. Germline-derived CDR1 and CDR2 are SGHRS and YFSETQ. Trimming removed 3 bases from V and 4 bases from J; junction bases left unmatched: 9. The CDR3 has 15 amino acids. This chain's CDR3 is CASSSRGTGVYEQYF. CDR3 bases: TGCGCCAGCAGCTCCCGCGGGACAGGTGTATACGAGCAGTACTTC.

In its sample, this clone was seen once. This chain joins TRBV12-5 and TRBJ1-2, with D possibly TRBD1 on 5 matching bases. Trimming pared 1 base from V and 6 bases from J, leaving 15 bases between. The CDR3 is made up of 15 amino acids. The germline V gene encodes CDR1 LGHNT and CDR2 FRNRAP. As DNA, the CDR3 is TGTGCTAGTGGTTTGGGTTCTGGGGGGATGGATGGCTACACCTTC. This sequence encodes CASGLGSGGMDGYTF. Complete variable domain (other parts from reference TRBV12-5 and TRBJ1-2): DARVTQTPRHKVTEMGQEVTMRCQPILGHNTVFWYRQTMMQGLELLAYFRNRAPLDDSGMPKDRFSAEMPDATLATLKIQPSEPRDSAVYFCASGLGSGGMDGYTFGSGTRLTVV.

The chain links TRBV5-1 to TRBJ2-5; TRBD2 might be the D (5 bases). The V end was cut by 0 bases, the J end by 3 bases, with 12 bases between. This CDR3 has 15 residues. The germline V gene has CDR1 SGHRS and CDR2 YFSETQ. The CDR3 reads CASSLGLLREETQYF. The CDR3, as DNA: TGCGCCAGCAGCTTGGGTCTTCTGAGGGAAGAGACCCAGTACTTC.

The chain uses TRBV7-9 and TRBJ2-1; unclear D gene. Germline V lookup: CDR1 SEHNR, CDR2 FQNEAQ (reference sequence). The V and J ends lost 7 bases and 2 bases respectively, with 9 bases between them. The CDR3 is 13 residues long. The CDR3 sequence is CASTSGTYNEQFF. In DNA, the CDR3 is TGTGCCAGCACCTCGGGTACCTACAATGAGCAGTTCTTC.

This chain uses TRBV2 with TRBJ1-2; D is ambiguous. CDR3 length equals 14 residues. V gave up 7 bases and J gave up 8 bases, with 20 bases separating them. Germline loops: CDR1 SNHLY, CDR2 FYNNEI. In DNA form, the CDR3 reads TGTGCCAGCAATTTGGAGAGCTTAGGTGCCGGCTACACCTTC. Protein: CASNLESLGAGYTF. Drawing the rest from reference TRBV2 and TRBJ1-2, the complete variable domain is EPEVTQTPSHQVTQMGQEVILRCVPISNHLYFYWYRQILGQKVEFLVSFYNNEISEKSEIFDDQFSVERPDGSNFTLKIRSTKLEDSAMYFCASNLESLGAGYTFGSGTRLTVV.

This chain uses TRBV18 with TRBJ2-7, with a tentative D call TRBD2 (7 bases). V dropped 1 base and J dropped 6 bases, with 16 bases sitting between them. The CDR3 length is 15 residues. CDR1 and CDR2 (germline): KGHSH, LQKENI. CDR3: CASSPQGGGLGEQYF. DNA of the CDR3: TGTGCCAGCTCACCACAAGGGGGGGGCCTCGGCGAGCAGTACTTC.

In this sample, this clone turned up a few times. DNA for the CDR3: TGTGCCAGCAGCTTAGGCGCTAGCGGGAGAACTGGGGCCAACGTCCTGACTTTC. Protein: CASSLGASGRTGANVLTF. This sequence joins TRBV7-9 and TRBJ2-6; TRBD2 aligns across 10 bases. The V gene's germline CDR1 is SEHNR and CDR2 FQNEAQ (reference sequence). This CDR3 contains 18 residues. V was pared by 1 base and J by 2 bases, with 5 bases of the junction left unmatched. Drawing the rest from reference TRBV7-9 and TRBJ2-6, the complete variable domain is DTGVSQNPRHKITKRGQNVTFRCDPISEHNRLYWYRQTLGQGPEFLTYFQNEAQLEKSRLLSDRFSAERPKGSFSTLEIQRTEQGDSAMYLCASSLGASGRTGANVLTFGAGSRLTVL.